Presented here are 22 T cell receptor beta chains from one specimen sequenced in a study of blood T cell repertoires in COVID-19. Here immunoSEQ multiplex PCR was the method, and the copy in TCRdb shows in-frame clones only, minus some. The table has some 110,000 clones, 86% seen once; the top ten hold 4.5%. Sample: peripheral blood. The receptors were gathered from a man aged 35-49 years with acute or convalescent COVID-19.

V usage is TRBV5-4 and J usage is TRBJ2-3; D gene ambiguous. The CDR3 totals 13 residues. Germline loops: CDR1 SGHNT, CDR2 YYREEE (reference sequence). V was pared by 4 bases and J by 10 bases, with 16 bases between. The CDR3 region has the DNA TGTGCCAGCAGCGCAGTTGATCGTGGAGCGCAGTATTTT. Amino acids: CASSAVDRGAQYF.

The V gene is TRBV4-3, the J gene TRBJ1-1, with D maybe TRBD1 (5 bases). This CDR3 is 13 amino acids long. Germline lookup yields CDR1 LGHNA and CDR2 YSLEER. V was pared by 5 bases and J by 1 base, with 8 bases between. The chain's CDR3 is CASSDDRNTEAFF. CDR3 nucleotide sequence: TGCGCCAGCAGCGATGACAGGAACACTGAAGCTTTCTTT.

The CDR3 reads CASRGSGRLEQYF. The CDR3 DNA reads TGTGCCAGCAGGGGAAGCGGGAGGCTCGAGCAGTACTTC. This chain links TRBV5-8 with TRBJ2-7, with 9 bases matching TRBD2. Germline CDR1 is SGHTS and CDR2 is YDEGEE. With 5 bases clipped from V and 6 bases from J, the junction kept 6 bases outside the gene matches. The CDR3 is 13 amino acids.

The V call is TRBV10-2, the J call TRBJ2-3; TRBD2 matches at 12 bases. Unmatched junction bases numbered 14, after V lost 8 bases and J lost 8 bases. The CDR3 covers 16 residues. CDR1 and CDR2 (germline): WSHSY, SAAADI. CDR3 coding DNA: TGCGCCAGCTCCCTCCCCCGGACTAGCGGGGCCCTTACGCAGTATTTT. Translating gives CASSLPRTSGALTQYF.

The rearrangement uses TRBV19 and TRBJ2-1; 9 nucleotides line up with TRBD1. The germline V gene encodes CDR1 LNHDA and CDR2 SQIVND (reference sequence). CDR3 size: 16 residues. V shed 7 bases, J shed 6 bases, and the junction held 13 bases outside the gene matches. CDR3 sequence (DNA): TGTGCCAGTAAAACCAGAGGCGGGACAGGGACCAATGAGCAGTTCTTC. It translates to CASKTRGGTGTNEQFF.

The chain recombines TRBV18 with TRBJ1-1, with D uncertain. The CDR3 is made up of 13 amino acids. The V end was cut by 4 bases, the J end by 4 bases, with 10 bases between. In germline, CDR1 is KGHSH, CDR2 LQKENI. The chain's CDR3 is CASSQKQTTEAFF. The CDR3 coding sequence is TGTGCCAGCTCACAAAAACAGACCACTGAAGCTTTCTTT.

V is TRBV7-2 and J is TRBJ2-6, with a tentative D call TRBD1 (6 bases). This CDR3 has 17 amino acids. The germline CDR1 and CDR2 sequences are SGHTA and FQGNSA. The V gene lost 3 bases and the J gene lost 0 bases, with 12 bases spanning the gap. The CDR3 nucleotides read TGTGCCAGCAGCTTGTCGGCAGGGGACTCTGGGGCCAACGTCCTGACTTTC. Its protein product is CASSLSAGDSGANVLTF.

As DNA, the CDR3 is TGTGCCAGCAGTCAGACCGGGACTGGGAGCTCCTATAATTCACCCCTCCACTTT. The encoded protein is CASSQTGTGSSYNSPLHF. The chain combines TRBV6-4 with TRBJ1-6, with D tentatively TRBD1 (5 bases). CDR1 and CDR2 from the germline V gene are MRHNA and SNTAGT. V lost 5 bases and J lost 0, with 17 bases in between. The CDR3 length is 18 residues.

The rearrangement links TRBV27 to TRBJ2-2, with 7 bases identical to TRBD1. CDR3 length: 16 residues. V dropped 5 bases and J dropped 0; count of bases not matched to a gene: 6. Per germline, CDR1 MNHEY and CDR2 SMNVEV (reference sequence). CDR3 loop: CASSRRQGPNTGELFF. CDR3 nucleotide sequence: TGTGCCAGCAGTCGAAGACAGGGCCCGAACACCGGGGAGCTGTTTTTT.

This clone showed up just once. This sample also contains other DNA sequences that code for the same CDR3. The J gene is TRBJ2-3, the V gene TRBV11-3; TRBD2 agrees at 7 bases. J lost 3 bases, V lost 1 base, and 1 base had no gene match. The CDR3 runs 14 residues. Germline CDR1 and CDR2: SGHNT and YENEEA. CDR3 nucleotide sequence: TGTGCCAGCAGCTTAGGCGGGAGTACAGATACGCAGTATTTT. Residues: CASSLGGSTDTQYF.

The genes are TRBV27 and TRBJ2-7, with 8 bases fitting TRBD1. There are 15 residues in the CDR3. Germline-derived CDR1 and CDR2 are MNHEY and SMNVEV (reference sequence). Unmatched junction bases numbered 12, after V lost 5 bases and J lost 6 bases. CDR3 in amino acids: CASSTYGQGSSEQYF. In DNA form, the CDR3 reads TGTGCCAGCAGTACCTACGGACAGGGATCGAGCGAGCAGTACTTC.

The chain employs TRBV9 and TRBJ2-2; the match to TRBD2 covers 8 bases. Germline CDR1 reads SGDLS; CDR2 reads YYNGEE. The CDR3 totals 17 residues. Trimming removed 0 bases from V and 7 bases from J; junction bases left unmatched: 11. Here the CDR3 reads CASSVEDGRAVYGELFF. In DNA, the CDR3 is TGTGCCAGCAGCGTAGAGGACGGGAGGGCCGTTTACGGGGAGCTGTTTTTT.

The chain carries TRBV18 and TRBJ1-5, with D unresolved. CDR1 is KGHSH and CDR2 is LQKENI in the germline V gene. Trimming removed 6 bases from V and 5 bases from J, with 17 bases in between. This CDR3 has 15 amino acids. In nucleotides, the CDR3 is TGTGCCAGCTCCCCCCGAGGCACGAAGGATCAGCCCCAGCATTTT. It codes for CASSPRGTKDQPQHF.

The V and J genes are TRBV5-1 and TRBJ1-1; tentatively, D is TRBD1 (6 bases). The CDR3 runs to 14 residues. Germline V gene data show CDR1 as SGHRS and CDR2 as YFSETQ. Deletions cut 0 bases from V and 4 bases from J, with 10 bases between. Here the CDR3 reads CASSLGQGLTEAFF. The CDR3 nucleotides read TGCGCCAGCAGCTTGGGGCAGGGGCTCACTGAAGCTTTCTTT. The variable domain in full, completed from reference TRBV5-1 and TRBJ1-1, reads KAGVTQTPRYLIKTRGQQVTLSCSPISGHRSVSWYQQTPGQGLQFLFEYFSETQRNKGNFPGRFSGRQFSNSRSEMNVSTLELGDSALYLCASSLGQGLTEAFFGQGTRLTVV.

The rearrangement links TRBV6-5 to TRBJ2-1; D not certain. This CDR3 has 13 amino acids. Trimming pared 7 bases from V and 2 bases from J, leaving 9 bases between. CDR1 is MNHEY, CDR2 SVGAGI, per germline. CDR3 nucleotides: TGTGCCAGCAAGGAGTTCCCCTACAATGAGCAGTTCTTC. This codes for CASKEFPYNEQFF.

The chain combines TRBV6-5 with TRBJ2-3, with TRBD1 as a possible D gene (5 bases). V was cut by 7 bases and J by 6 bases, with 8 bases left in between. This CDR3 has 11 residues. Germline lookup yields CDR1 MNHEY and CDR2 SVGAGI. The CDR3 is CASMAGDTQYF. The DNA of the CDR3 is TGTGCCAGCATGGCAGGGGATACGCAGTATTTT.

This clone showed up just once. The chain joins TRBV25-1 to TRBJ2-7; TRBD2 might be the D (5 bases). The length of the CDR3 is 12 residues. Trimming pared 5 bases from V and 5 bases from J, leaving 10 bases between. Germline CDR1 MGHDK, CDR2 SYGVNS. In DNA, the CDR3 is TGTGCCAGCAGTACGGACTGGAACGAGCAGTACTTC. Its translation is CASSTDWNEQYF.

This clone has only one observation. The same CDR3 also results from other DNA sequences found in this sample. This sequence joins TRBV18 and TRBJ2-7; a possible D gene is TRBD1 (5 bases). The CDR3 has 13 residues. CDR1 and CDR2 from the germline V gene are KGHSH and LQKENI. Trimming shortened V by 3 bases and J by 5 bases, and 11 bases separated the two germline ends. The chain's CDR3 is CASSPGQGNEQYF. The CDR3 nucleotides are TGTGCCAGCTCACCTGGGCAGGGAAACGAGCAGTACTTC.

The gene calls are TRBV12-3 or TRBV12-4 and TRBJ1-2; D is ambiguous. CDR3 length equals 12 residues. V was trimmed by 4 bases and J by 2 bases, leaving 5 bases between them. The CDR3 nucleotides read TGTGCCAGCAGTTACAGCAACTATGGCTACACCTTC. Residues: CASSYSNYGYTF.

This chain connects TRBV19 to TRBJ2-4, with D possibly being TRBD1 (5 bases). This CDR3 region has 16 residues. Trimming left V 4 bases short and J 2 bases short, with 15 bases between. Germline CDR1 reads LNHDA; CDR2 reads SQIVND (reference sequence). This chain's CDR3 is CASSRDHRLTKNIQYF. DNA for the CDR3: TGTGCCAGTAGTAGAGATCACAGGCTAACCAAAAACATTCAGTACTTC.

This chain joins TRBV25-1 and TRBJ2-3, with 7 bases lining up with TRBD1. Trimming at V came to 0 bases and at J to 3 bases, leaving 6 bases not matched to a gene. CDR1 is MGHDK, CDR2 SYGVNS, per germline. The CDR3 sequence is 16 residues long. The CDR3: CASSEYFTGDTDTQYF. CDR3 nucleotide sequence: TGTGCCAGCAGTGAATATTTTACAGGGGATACAGATACGCAGTATTTT.

This sequence joins TRBV19 and TRBJ1-2; 7 bases map to TRBD1. Germline V lookup: CDR1 LNHDA, CDR2 SQIVND (reference sequence). The CDR3 length is 13 residues. The junction had 7 bases not matched to a gene; V was cut back by 5 bases and J by 7 bases. This CDR3 is CASSPRDSGGYTF. Written as DNA, the CDR3 is TGTGCCAGTAGTCCCCGGGACAGCGGTGGCTACACCTTC.